Listed below are T cell receptor beta chains from one sample, sequenced in a study of response to subunit inactivated influenza vaccine. One entry per CDR3 protein, called by TCRdb with MiXCR from the RT-PCR reads. The sample has about 650,000 distinct CDR3 sequences; around 15% are singletons. Material: PBMCs from blood, obtained 14 to 15 days before vaccination. Source of these receptors: a man aged 50-59 years who received an inactivated influenza vaccine. Both conserved end residues are part of each CDR3. D genes are given only for firm matches. Clone size is stated in some rows and not others, as once, few, many or a class when expanded.

DNA: TGCAGCGTTGAAGGACTAGCGGGAAACAATGAGCAGTTCTTC
CDR3: CSVEGLAGNNEQFF
size: many
J: TRBJ2-1
D: TRBD2
V: TRBV29-1

DNA: TGCGCCAGCAGCCGAAATCTAGCGGGAAATGATGAGCAGTTCTTC
CDR3: CASSRNLAGNDEQFF
size: few
J: TRBJ2-1
D: TRBD2
V: TRBV5-1

DNA: TGCGCCAGCAGCTTGGCGACAGCTTCTAACTATGGCTACACCTTC
CDR3: CASSLATASNYGYTF
size: NA
J: TRBJ1-2
D: NA
V: TRBV5-1

DNA: TGCAGTTCAGGGGAATTTAATGCCTACGAGCAGTACTTC
CDR3: CSSGEFNAYEQYF
size: NA
J: TRBJ2-7
D: NA
V: TRBV20-1

DNA: TGTGCCAGCAGCCCTCCACAGTCTTACGAGCAGTACTTC
CDR3: CASSPPQSYEQYF
size: NA
J: TRBJ2-7
D: NA
V: TRBV3-1

DNA: TGTGCCAGCAGCAAACAGGGACAGGGACAGACCCAGTACTTC
CDR3: CASSKQGQGQTQYF
size: few
J: TRBJ2-5
D: TRBD1
V: TRBV27

DNA: TGTGCCAGCAGCCAAGGGGGACATTTCGAGCAGTACTTC
CDR3: CASSQGGHFEQYF
size: NA
J: TRBJ2-7
D: NA
V: TRBV14

DNA: TGCGCCAGCAGTCAACCCTCGCCCCATGAAGCTTTCTTT
CDR3: CASSQPSPHEAFF
size: NA
J: TRBJ1-1
D: NA
V: TRBV23-1

DNA: TGTGCCAGCAGTACCCAGGGAGATACGCAGTATTTT
CDR3: CASSTQGDTQYF
size: few
J: TRBJ2-3
D: NA
V: TRBV2

DNA: TGCAGTGCTAATCTTCTAACAGGAGACTATAATTCACCCCTCCACTTT
CDR3: CSANLLTGDYNSPLHF
size: few
J: TRBJ1-6
D: NA
V: TRBV20-1

DNA: TGCGCCAGCAGCCCCGGGACAGCTGGAAACACCATATATTTT
CDR3: CASSPGTAGNTIYF
size: many
J: TRBJ1-3
D: TRBD1
V: TRBV5-1

DNA: TGTGCCAGCAGTCCCCTGTATAGCAATCAGCCCCAGCATTTT
CDR3: CASSPLYSNQPQHF
size: NA
J: TRBJ1-5
D: NA
V: TRBV25-1

DNA: TGTGCCGTCAGTGGTCCCACCGACACAGATACGCAGTATTTT
CDR3: CAVSGPTDTDTQYF
size: once
J: TRBJ2-3
D: NA
V: TRBV10-3

DNA: TGTGCCAGCAGCGTAGTTGGCGGGGACACTCAAGGTACGCAGTTTTTT
CDR3: CASSVVGGDTQGTQFF
size: NA
J: TRBJ2-3
D: NA
V: TRBV9

DNA: TGCAGTGCTAGAGTTGTCACCTACTCCGCTAATGAAAAACTGTTTTTT
CDR3: CSARVVTYSANEKLFF
size: few
J: TRBJ1-4
D: NA
V: TRBV20-1

DNA: TGTGCCAGCAGCTGGGGACAGACTTCGCAGTATTTT
CDR3: CASSWGQTSQYF
size: NA
J: TRBJ2-3
D: TRBD1
V: TRBV5-5

DNA: TGCGCCAGCAGCCTCCTACCTGCGCCCTCCTACAATGAGCAGTTCTTC
CDR3: CASSLLPAPSYNEQFF
size: few
J: TRBJ2-1
D: NA
V: TRBV5-1

DNA: TGTGCCAGCAGTGAATTCGGGGGGATGTCGAACACCGGGGAGCTGTTTTTT
CDR3: CASSEFGGMSNTGELFF
size: many
J: TRBJ2-2
D: TRBD2
V: TRBV25-1

DNA: TGCGCCAGCAGCCAAGGCCCAGGAGCAAACATAGCCAAAAACATTCAGTACTTC
CDR3: CASSQGPGANIAKNIQYF
size: NA
J: TRBJ2-4
D: NA
V: TRBV4-1

DNA: TGTGCCAGCAGTACCGGGACAGGGGGCGTCTACGAGCAGTACTTC
CDR3: CASSTGTGGVYEQYF
size: many
J: TRBJ2-7
D: TRBD1
V: TRBV12-3/TRBV12-4

DNA: TGTGCCATCAGCGAACCTAGCGGGAGGGCCCCCTCATACGAGCAGTACTTC
CDR3: CAISEPSGRAPSYEQYF
size: many
J: TRBJ2-7
D: TRBD2
V: TRBV10-3

DNA: TGTGCCAGCAGCTTGGGAGGGCTGGCAGGATCCTCCTACAATGAGCAGTTCTTC
CDR3: CASSLGGLAGSSYNEQFF
size: NA
J: TRBJ2-1
D: NA
V: TRBV5-6

DNA: TGTGCCAGCAAAATCGGCGCGGGAGGGGACAATGAGCAGTTCTTC
CDR3: CASKIGAGGDNEQFF
size: few
J: TRBJ2-1
D: TRBD2
V: TRBV6-1

DNA: TGTGCCAGCAGTCGGATGACAGGGCTCGGAGCCAAAAACATTCAGTACTTC
CDR3: CASSRMTGLGAKNIQYF
size: few
J: TRBJ2-4
D: TRBD1
V: TRBV6-2/TRBV6-3

DNA: TGTGCCAGCAGTTTGGAGCAAAACACCGGGGAGCTGTTTTTT
CDR3: CASSLEQNTGELFF
size: NA
J: TRBJ2-2
D: NA
V: TRBV12-3/TRBV12-4

DNA: TGTGCCACCAGCTCCCGGACTAGCGGGATCAATGAGCAGTTCTTC
CDR3: CATSSRTSGINEQFF
size: many
J: TRBJ2-1
D: TRBD2
V: TRBV15

DNA: TGTGCCAGCAGCTTAGCACAGGGGGGGTCCTACGAGCAGTACTTC
CDR3: CASSLAQGGSYEQYF
size: many
J: TRBJ2-7
D: NA
V: TRBV7-6

DNA: TGCAGCGTTGGACAGGGACTTGGCTACACCTTC
CDR3: CSVGQGLGYTF
size: few
J: TRBJ1-2
D: TRBD1
V: TRBV29-1

DNA: TGTGCCAGCAGCGGAACAGGGTATAGCAATCAGCCCCAGCATTTT
CDR3: CASSGTGYSNQPQHF
size: few
J: TRBJ1-5
D: NA
V: TRBV28

DNA: TGCGCCAGCAGCCAAGATTATCGGATAGCGGGGGGAGGCACAGATACGCAGTATTTT
CDR3: CASSQDYRIAGGGTDTQYF
size: NA
J: TRBJ2-3
D: TRBD2
V: TRBV4-3

DNA: TGTGCCAGCAGACGACTAGCGGGGGGGCGAGGCAATGAGCAGTTCTTC
CDR3: CASRRLAGGRGNEQFF
size: NA
J: TRBJ2-1
D: TRBD2
V: TRBV2

DNA: TGCGCCAGCAGCCAAGTCATCCTCCTCCGTATGGGGAGCGAGCAGTACTTC
CDR3: CASSQVILLRMGSEQYF
size: many
J: TRBJ2-7
D: NA
V: TRBV4-1

DNA: TGTGCCAGCAGCTTGGATGGCCCTCCTAGGGATACGCAGTATTTT
CDR3: CASSLDGPPRDTQYF
size: NA
J: TRBJ2-3
D: NA
V: TRBV5-5

DNA: TGCAGTGCTAGCCCAGGACAGGGTTACAATGAGCAGTTCTTC
CDR3: CSASPGQGYNEQFF
size: few
J: TRBJ2-1
D: TRBD1
V: TRBV20-1

DNA: TGTGCCAGCAGTTTAAATAGGAAGGGACTGTTTTTT
CDR3: CASSLNRKGLFF
size: few
J: TRBJ1-4
D: NA
V: TRBV28

DNA: TGTGCCAGCGTAGGACAGACTAACTATGGCTACACCTTC
CDR3: CASVGQTNYGYTF
size: NA
J: TRBJ1-2
D: NA
V: TRBV2

DNA: TGTGCCAGCAGCCCTGACAGGGAAGGCGGTAGGACCTACGAGCAGTACTTC
CDR3: CASSPDREGGRTYEQYF
size: few
J: TRBJ2-7
D: TRBD1
V: TRBV7-9

DNA: TGTGCCAGCAGCAGCGGACAATCGGGGTTTCCCCAGCATTTT
CDR3: CASSSGQSGFPQHF
size: NA
J: TRBJ1-5
D: NA
V: TRBV7-9

DNA: TGTGCCAGCAGCCAATCCACCAGGTCGAACACCGGGGAGCTGTTTTTT
CDR3: CASSQSTRSNTGELFF
size: few
J: TRBJ2-2
D: NA
V: TRBV4-2

DNA: TGTGCCAGCAGCCAAGTGGGGACTAGCGGGGGTAGACCCTACGAGCAGTACTTC
CDR3: CASSQVGTSGGRPYEQYF
size: NA
J: TRBJ2-7
D: TRBD2
V: TRBV4-2

DNA: TGTGCCAGCAGCCTATTGACAGGGGGCGACGAGCAGTACTTC
CDR3: CASSLLTGGDEQYF
size: few
J: TRBJ2-7
D: TRBD1
V: TRBV14

DNA: TGTGCCAGCAGTTCACGTCCCGGGACAGGGATCAGGTCCGAGCAGTACTTC
CDR3: CASSSRPGTGIRSEQYF
size: NA
J: TRBJ2-7
D: TRBD1
V: TRBV27

DNA: TGTGCCACCAGCAGAGCCCTACAGGGCAGAGATACGCAGTATTTT
CDR3: CATSRALQGRDTQYF
size: many
J: TRBJ2-3
D: NA
V: TRBV15

DNA: TGTGCCAGCAGACCAACCTCGGGGAATGAGCAGTTCTTC
CDR3: CASRPTSGNEQFF
size: NA
J: TRBJ2-1
D: NA
V: TRBV10-3

DNA: TGTGCCAGCAGTCGCCCGGTAGCGGGCAGAGGCACAGATACGCAGTATTTT
CDR3: CASSRPVAGRGTDTQYF
size: NA
J: TRBJ2-3
D: TRBD2
V: TRBV27

DNA: TGTGCCAGCAGCCAAGCCCCCTTGGGGGCTTTCTTT
CDR3: CASSQAPLGAFF
size: many
J: TRBJ1-1
D: NA
V: TRBV3-1

DNA: TGTGCCAGCAGCCAATATCGACAGACCTCGTACAATGAGCAGTTCTTC
CDR3: CASSQYRQTSYNEQFF
size: few
J: TRBJ2-1
D: NA
V: TRBV7-9

DNA: TGTGCCAGCGGGCTCCTGGCGGGGGCCACCGGGGAGCTGTTTTTT
CDR3: CASGLLAGATGELFF
size: few
J: TRBJ2-2
D: NA
V: TRBV6-1

DNA: TGCGCCAGCACTTACTCAAGCGGGATCTCTAACTATGGCTACACCTTC
CDR3: CASTYSSGISNYGYTF
size: NA
J: TRBJ1-2
D: NA
V: TRBV5-1

DNA: TGTGCCAGCAGCTTGGTCCAGGACTCCTACGAGCAGTACTTC
CDR3: CASSLVQDSYEQYF
size: few
J: TRBJ2-7
D: NA
V: TRBV5-6

DNA: TGTGCCAGCAGCGCGGGACTAGCCTCGCCTCAGCAGTTCTTC
CDR3: CASSAGLASPQQFF
size: few
J: TRBJ2-1
D: TRBD2
V: TRBV7-8

DNA: TGCGCCAGCAGAGGGACTAGCGGGGCAGATACGCAGTATTTT
CDR3: CASRGTSGADTQYF
size: few
J: TRBJ2-3
D: TRBD2
V: TRBV10-2

DNA: TGTGCCAGCACCCCAGCAGGCCAAGAGACCCAGTACTTC
CDR3: CASTPAGQETQYF
size: NA
J: TRBJ2-5
D: NA
V: TRBV6-6